This TCR beta chain was captured by sequencing in a study of blood T cell repertoires in COVID-19 (dated by TCRdb to 2018 to 2021). Broadly, across the study: Collaborator samples came from the United States, Italy and Spain and covered acute and convalescent phases of COVID-19. The material from the prospective study consisted of cDNA or gDNA derived from T cells, B-cell-depleted T cells, or PBMCs. The dataset comprised deeply sampled blood TCRbeta repertoires from subjects exposed to, actively infected with, or recovered from COVID-19. A freely available public database, intended as a resource for researchers studying the immune response to SARS-CoV-2, is where the repertoires were released. Samples were obtained from the ongoing ImmuneRACE study (first 160 participants) and from 1,254 subjects provided by 6 global collaborators. A de-identified subject ID, COVID-19 status, age in years and sex were almost always included in the sample metadata. Where available, HLA class I and class II types were obtained from metadata supplied by the sample provider rather than from assay-based typing.

On the study overall, not on this receptor specifically: Clinical and demographic metadata were provided uncurated, with the amount varying by source and participant.

The immunoSEQ Assay, a bias-controlled multiplex PCR, was used to amplify TCRbeta CDR3 regions from genomic DNA. As for the original processing: The number of nucleated cells in each sample was estimated by amplification of reference gene primers within the assay. Sequence reads were collapsed and filtered to measure the absolute abundance of every unique TCRbeta CDR3 rearrangement. Productive Simpson clonality was computed per sample as the square root of Simpson's diversity index over productive rearrangements. TCRdb's version of the immuneACCESS table is confined to in-frame rearrangements and falls short of the full clone set. An unresolved V gene accounts for under half of the shortfall where checked; the remainder is of unknown origin. V, J and clone size are those of that table, while D and trimming were read from the DNA. The sample table shows a few hundred thousand clones, and 80% to 90% are seen once. 1% of the sample is held by the ten biggest clonotypes.

Via the germline V gene (reference sequence), CDR1 is GTSNPN and CDR2 SVGIG. The CDR3 measures 13 amino acids from cysteine to phenylalanine. Just the 39-base CDR3 DNA is kept, in frame starting at base 1. Cut back by 1 base and 1 base, the V and J ends lie 7 bases apart. In the prospective study, participants were roughly 18 to 100 years old, resided in 24 geographic areas of the United States, and were enrolled through a virtual design. In the prospective study, cohorts were assigned on the basis of participant-reported clinical history obtained from a screening survey and a study questionnaire. For ImmuneRACE Cohort 3, a participant was defined as recovered based on two consecutive negative NP/OP PCR tests, clearance by a healthcare professional, or resolution of symptoms. In the prospective study, whole blood, serum and a nasopharyngeal or oropharyngeal swab were collected from each participant by mobile phlebotomists. Additional blood draws and questionnaires over a 2-month period could optionally be provided by prospective study participants. Before DNA extraction, blood samples from the prospective study were shipped at room temperature or frozen.

With respect to this clone: It has no known antigen specificity. No qualities accompany the bases; no much larger clone lies one base away.

Material: PBMCs or T cells enriched from blood (not recorded which). This clonotype was obtained from a man aged 18 to 30 who had recovered from COVID-19. Rearrangement joined TRBV30 to TRBJ1-1, with the D gene not confidently named. The CDR3 reads CAWSGHWNTEAFF. The DNA is as follows: TGTGCCTGGAGTGGACATTGGAACACTGAAGCTTTCTTT.